Listed here are 30 T cell receptor beta chains from one sample, sequenced in a study of patients and donors after allogeneic stem cell transplantation. Each CDR3 protein is one row after TCRdb ran MiXCR on the RT-PCR reads. The sample contains about 400,000 distinct CDR3 sequences, approximately 16% of which appear only once. Sequences were obtained from blood, either unsorted or a sorted T cell fraction (not recorded which). These receptors were obtained from a human donor who was either an allogeneic HSCT recipient or a stem cell or donor lymphocyte infusion donor (not recorded which). It is not recorded whose cells these are; they may come from a transplant donor.

The V gene is TRBV12-3 or TRBV12-4, the J gene TRBJ1-5; a possible D gene is TRBD1 (5 bases). The ends were cut back, 3 bases at V and 1 base at J, with 13 bases in the middle. The CDR3 sequence is 16 residues long. The CDR3 region has the DNA TGTGCCAGCAGTTTGGGGGGGGTTAGGAGCAATCAGCCCCAGCATTTT. Translated, it gives CASSLGGVRSNQPQHF.

At least ten counts were recorded for this clonotype. The rearrangement joins TRBV5-1 to TRBJ2-1; 7 positions match TRBD2. V lost 0 bases and J lost 8; bases outside the gene matches: 5. Germline CDR1 SGHRS, CDR2 YFSETQ. CDR3 length: 14 amino acids. CDR3 protein: CASSLVASGDEQFF. In DNA form, the CDR3 reads TGCGCCAGCAGCTTGGTGGCTAGCGGCGATGAGCAGTTCTTC.

The rearrangement joins TRBV5-1 to TRBJ1-1; D might be TRBD1 (5 bases). Trimming took 3 bases from V and 2 from J, leaving 11 bases between them. The CDR3 contains 14 residues. CDR1 and CDR2 from the germline V gene are SGHRS and YFSETQ. The CDR3 reads CASSSWTSNTEAFF. The CDR3 DNA reads TGCGCCAGCAGCTCTTGGACATCAAACACTGAAGCTTTCTTT.

This clonotype was recorded a few times. This chain links TRBV25-1 with TRBJ2-1, with D possibly being TRBD1 (6 bases). The CDR3 sequence is 14 residues long. Germline V gene sequence: CDR1 MGHDK, CDR2 SYGVNS. Trimming shortened V by 7 bases and J by 1 base, and 11 bases separated the two germline ends. The CDR3 bases are TGTGCCAGCACGGGGCAGGGGTCCTACAATGAGCAGTTCTTC. Protein: CASTGQGSYNEQFF.

This clonotype was picked up many times. The rearrangement joins TRBV5-1 to TRBJ2-1; D is uncertain. Germline loops: CDR1 SGHRS, CDR2 YFSETQ. With 4 bases removed from V and 10 bases from J, the gap between germline ends came to 9 bases. The CDR3 loop spans 11 amino acids. In DNA form, the CDR3 reads TGCGCCAGCAGCGTAGGACCAGAGCAGTTCTTC. Its translation: CASSVGPEQFF.

J is TRBJ2-3 and V is TRBV9; D is tentatively TRBD1 or TRBD2 (5 bases each). This CDR3 is built from 15 residues. V was clipped by 0 bases and J by 1 base, with 9 bases between them. Germline loops: CDR1 SGDLS, CDR2 YYNGEE. The CDR3 here is CASSVEGPRTDTQYF. CDR3 in DNA: TGTGCCAGCAGCGTAGAGGGACCCCGCACAGATACGCAGTATTTT. Drawing the rest from reference TRBV9 and TRBJ2-3, the complete variable domain is DSGVTQTPKHLITATGQRVTLRCSPRSGDLSVYWYQQSLDQGLQFLIQYYNGEERAKGNILERFSAQQFPDLHSELNLSSLELGDSALYFCASSVEGPRTDTQYFGPGTRLTVL.

The gene calls are TRBV6-1 and TRBJ2-7; TRBD1 might be the D (6 bases). V lost 7 bases and J 4 bases, leaving 17 bases between the germline ends. Looked up from germline, CDR1 is MNHNS and CDR2 is SASEGT. The CDR3 sequence is 14 residues long. The CDR3 loop is CASNGQGLVYEQYF. The CDR3 DNA is TGTGCCAGCAATGGGCAGGGGTTAGTTTACGAGCAGTACTTC.

This clonotype was picked up a small number of times. The chain combines TRBV7-3 with TRBJ2-3; 9 bases line up with TRBD1. The germline gives CDR1 SGHTA, CDR2 FQGTGA. Trimming cost V 4 bases and J 2 bases; bases outside gene matches: 4. The CDR3 contains 15 residues. CDR3: CASSSGTGTTDTQYF. The CDR3 region has the DNA TGTGCCAGCAGCTCCGGGACAGGGACCACAGATACGCAGTATTTT.

This clonotype was counted only a few times. This chain uses TRBV25-1 with TRBJ2-7; TRBD1 aligns across 7 bases. Unmatched junction bases numbered 16, after V lost 3 bases and J lost 5 bases. The length of the CDR3 is 17 residues. Germline loops: CDR1 MGHDK, CDR2 SYGVNS. CDR3 amino acids: CASSDPRSGTATDEQYF. The CDR3 DNA reads TGTGCCAGCAGTGACCCCCGTTCCGGGACAGCAACTGACGAGCAGTACTTC.

This clonotype came up a few times. V usage is TRBV10-3 and J usage is TRBJ2-1, with TRBD1 matching over 8 bases. There are 16 residues in the CDR3. Trimming removed 4 bases from V and 3 bases from J; junction bases left unmatched: 8. Per germline, CDR1 ENHRY and CDR2 SYGVKD. CDR3 loop: CAISGSGTGVYNEQFF. The CDR3, as DNA: TGTGCCATCAGTGGATCTGGGACAGGTGTCTACAATGAGCAGTTCTTC.

J is TRBJ2-3 and V is TRBV28, with D possibly TRBD1 on 6 matching bases. The CDR3 contains 15 residues. The V gene lost 3 bases and the J gene lost 2 bases, with 12 bases spanning the gap. Germline V gene lookup returns CDR1 MDHEN and CDR2 SYDVKM. The CDR3 loop reads CASSFLGHSTDTQYF. DNA for the CDR3: TGTGCCAGCAGTTTTCTGGGACACTCCACAGATACGCAGTATTTT.

The gene calls are TRBV12-3 or TRBV12-4 and TRBJ2-1; maybe TRBD2 (5 bases). The CDR3 consists of 14 residues. Trimming cost V 7 bases and J 0 bases, with 10 bases left between them. Here the CDR3 DNA reads TGTGCCAGCAAGAGCGGACCCTCCTACAATGAGCAGTTCTTC. This gives the protein CASKSGPSYNEQFF.

This chain uses TRBV6-2 or TRBV6-3 with TRBJ1-5, with 11 bases fitting TRBD1. From germline, CDR1 is MNHEY and CDR2 SVGEGT. J was trimmed by 7 bases and V by 6 bases; bases with no gene match: 8. CDR3 size: 15 residues. The CDR3 DNA follows: TGTGCCAGCAGCCAACCGGGACAGGGGGGACAGCCCCAGCATTTT. This sequence encodes CASSQPGQGGQPQHF.

The CDR3 sequence is CSARDKRGGTYEQYF. The CDR3 DNA is TGCAGTGCTAGAGATAAGAGGGGGGGGACCTACGAGCAGTACTTC. The chain employs TRBV20-1 and TRBJ2-7; TRBD2 is a possible D gene (7 bases). The CDR3 sequence is 15 residues long. Germline V gene lookup returns CDR1 DFQATT and CDR2 SNEGSKA (reference sequence). Trimming took off 0 bases at V and 2 bases at J, with 14 bases between the two ends.

This clonotype was found a few times. This chain connects TRBV7-8 to TRBJ1-5; no firm D call. Germline CDR1 reads SGHVS; CDR2 reads FQNEAQ. CDR3 size: 15 residues. Trimming took 5 bases from V and 2 from J, leaving 13 bases between them. The DNA of the CDR3 is TGTGCCAGCAGCCCTTGGGAGGGTGGCAATCAGCCCCAGCATTTT. Amino acid sequence: CASSPWEGGNQPQHF.

This chain links TRBV20-1 with TRBJ2-1, with 12 bases lining up with TRBD2. The trim removed 2 bases at V and 6 bases at J, leaving 8 bases unmatched. The length of the CDR3 is 16 residues. Germline CDR1 DFQATT, CDR2 SNEGSKA (reference sequence). The chain's CDR3 is CSARRSSGRVPNEQFF. The DNA for the CDR3 is TGCAGTGCTAGAAGATCTAGCGGGAGGGTACCCAATGAGCAGTTCTTC.

This clonotype was found a few times. The chain links TRBV20-1 to TRBJ1-5; possible D gene TRBD1, 5 bases. The CDR3 totals 14 residues. CDR1 and CDR2 from the germline V gene are DFQATT and SNEGSKA (reference sequence). V lost 3 bases and J lost 0, with 9 bases in between. In nucleotides, the CDR3 is TGCAGTGCTAGCAGGGCCTATAGCAATCAGCCCCAGCATTTT. This translates into CSASRAYSNQPQHF.

This clonotype was counted at least ten times. The chain uses TRBV25-1 and TRBJ1-4; 9 bases are a match to TRBD1. Germline trimming cut 2 bases from V and 8 bases from J; bases unmatched to any gene: 9. The germline V gene has CDR1 MGHDK and CDR2 SYGVNS. CDR3 length: 16 residues. Here the CDR3 DNA reads TGTGCCAGCAGTGAAGGGTTGAGGACAGGGGCCGAAAAACTGTTTTTT. Its protein is CASSEGLRTGAEKLFF.

This clonotype turned up a few times. The J gene is TRBJ2-5, the V gene TRBV27, with TRBD1 identical over 7 bases. V lost 5 bases to trimming and J lost 6 bases; unmatched junction nucleotides: 9. CDR1 MNHEY and CDR2 SMNVEV come from the germline V gene (reference sequence). The CDR3 is 14 residues long. The chain's CDR3 is CASSPRDSMKTQYF. The CDR3, as DNA: TGTGCCAGCAGTCCGAGGGACAGTATGAAGACCCAGTACTTC.

This clonotype was seen only a few times. V gene TRBV6-1 combines with J gene TRBJ1-5, with D unclear. Trimming removed 1 base from V and 11 bases from J, with 6 bases in between. CDR3 length: 11 amino acids. The germline CDR1 and CDR2 sequences are MNHNS and SASEGT. The CDR3 DNA reads as TGTGCCAGCAGTGAAGTCGCCGCCCAGCATTTT. Amino acid sequence: CASSEVAAQHF.

The V gene is TRBV11-1, the J gene TRBJ2-1; 8 bases are a match to TRBD1. Germline CDR1 is SGHAT and CDR2 is FQDESV (reference sequence). The V segment lost 5 bases and the J segment 8 bases; nucleotides outside the gene matches: 11. CDR3 length equals 15 residues. CDR3 amino acids: CASSRSDRGMDEQFF. The CDR3 DNA is TGTGCCAGCAGCCGCTCCGACAGGGGAATGGATGAGCAGTTCTTC.

The V call is TRBV7-9, the J call TRBJ2-2, with D tentatively TRBD1 or TRBD2 (5 bases each). Germline V gene sequence: CDR1 SEHNR, CDR2 FQNEAQ (reference sequence). Trimming removed 5 bases at V and 5 bases at J, with 9 bases between. The CDR3 contains 13 residues. CDR3 in amino acids: CASSVRETGELFF. The CDR3 DNA sequence: TGTGCCAGCAGCGTCAGGGAGACCGGGGAGCTGTTTTTT.

This clonotype was seen a handful of times. The chain joins TRBV5-1 to TRBJ2-3, with 8 nucleotides matching TRBD2. This CDR3 is built from 16 residues. Unmatched junction bases numbered 9, after V lost 4 bases and J lost 2 bases. Germline CDR1 SGHRS, CDR2 YFSETQ. The CDR3 is CASSLGLAPLTDTQYF. In nucleotides, the CDR3 is TGCGCCAGCAGCCTAGGACTAGCTCCGCTCACAGATACGCAGTATTTT.

The chain has TRBV15 and TRBJ2-3, with a weak D call TRBD1 (6 bases). The germline V gene has CDR1 LNHNV and CDR2 YYDKDF (reference sequence). V lost 5 bases and J lost 0, with 12 bases in between. This CDR3 contains 15 residues. CDR3 bases: TGTGCCACCAGCGACGGGACACATAGCACAGATACGCAGTATTTT. This sequence encodes CATSDGTHSTDTQYF. The full variable domain, its missing parts supplied by reference TRBV15 and TRBJ2-3, is DAMVIQNPRYQVTQFGKPVTLSCSQTLNHNVMYWYQQKSSQAPKLLFHYYDKDFNNEADTPDNFQSRRPNTSFCFLDIRSPGLGDTAMYLCATSDGTHSTDTQYFGPGTRLTVL.

The chain is built from TRBV7-2 and TRBJ1-2; the D is unclear. This CDR3 has 13 amino acids. Trimming stripped 5 bases from V and 6 bases from J, with 13 bases between. CDR1 and CDR2 (germline): SGHTA, FQGNSA. CDR3 coding DNA: TGTGCCAGCAGCCGGGGTTTCTGGGATGGCTACACCTTC. Amino acids: CASSRGFWDGYTF.

The chain links TRBV29-1 to TRBJ2-7; D perhaps matches TRBD2 (6 bases). This CDR3 spans 14 amino acids. Germline V gene data show CDR1 as SQVTM and CDR2 as ANQGSEA. Trimming removed 4 bases from V and 2 bases from J, with 15 bases in between. The CDR3: CSVGGVERAYEQYF. CDR3 DNA: TGCAGCGTTGGCGGTGTGGAGCGGGCCTACGAGCAGTACTTC.

Only a few counts were recorded for this clonotype. The chain uses TRBV18 and TRBJ1-5, with TRBD1 matching over 9 bases. The CDR3 covers 14 residues. V lost 5 bases and J lost 7; bases outside the gene matches: 6. CDR1 and CDR2 (germline): KGHSH, LQKENI. CDR3 residues: CASSDGQGKQPQHF. CDR3 nucleotide sequence: TGTGCCAGCTCAGATGGACAGGGGAAACAGCCCCAGCATTTT.

A few counts support this clonotype. This rearrangement joins TRBV2 to TRBJ2-1; D is unclear. Looked up from germline, CDR1 is SNHLY and CDR2 is FYNNEI. The V gene lost 7 bases and the J gene lost 0 bases, with 7 bases spanning the gap. The CDR3 extends over 13 amino acids. The DNA of the CDR3 is TGTGCCAGCAAAGTGTTCTCCTACAATGAGCAGTTCTTC. Amino acid sequence: CASKVFSYNEQFF.

This clonotype was observed a handful of times. The J gene is TRBJ2-2, the V gene TRBV12-3 or TRBV12-4; the D call may be TRBD1 or TRBD2 (6 bases each). Trimming pared 6 bases from V and 1 base from J, leaving 21 bases between. The CDR3 runs 18 residues. The CDR3 DNA reads TGTGCCAGCAGAGGGGGGTTTGAGGGTAAGGGGAACACCGGGGAGCTGTTTTTT. It codes for CASRGGFEGKGNTGELFF.

This chain joins TRBV11-2 and TRBJ2-2; D ambiguous. CDR3 length: 11 amino acids. Germline V lookup: CDR1 SGHAT, CDR2 FQNNGV. Trimming pared 8 bases from V and 6 bases from J, leaving 7 bases between. The DNA for the CDR3 is TGTGCCAGCTTGAGCGCCGGGGAGCTGTTTTTT. It specifies CASLSAGELFF.